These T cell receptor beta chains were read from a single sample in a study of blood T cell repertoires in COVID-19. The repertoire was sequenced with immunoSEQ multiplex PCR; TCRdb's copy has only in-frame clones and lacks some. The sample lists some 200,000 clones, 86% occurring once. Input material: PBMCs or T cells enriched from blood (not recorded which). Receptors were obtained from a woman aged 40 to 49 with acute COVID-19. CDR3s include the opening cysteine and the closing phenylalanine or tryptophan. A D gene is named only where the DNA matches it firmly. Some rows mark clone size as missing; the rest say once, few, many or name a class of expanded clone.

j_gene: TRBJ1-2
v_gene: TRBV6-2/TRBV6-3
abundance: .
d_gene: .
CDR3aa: CASSYSQVRTPTFGYTF
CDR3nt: TGTGCCAGCAGTTACTCCCAGGTCCGGACTCCTACCTTTGGCTACACCTTC

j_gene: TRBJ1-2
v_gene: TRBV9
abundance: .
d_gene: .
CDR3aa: CASSVRTADGYTF
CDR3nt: TGTGCCAGCAGCGTAAGGACAGCAGATGGCTACACCTTC

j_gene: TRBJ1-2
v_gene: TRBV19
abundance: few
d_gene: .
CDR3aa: CASGETWDGYTF
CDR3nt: TGTGCCAGTGGGGAGACTTGGGATGGCTACACCTTC

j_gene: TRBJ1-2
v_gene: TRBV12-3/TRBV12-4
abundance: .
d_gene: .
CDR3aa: CASSSRTTGYTF
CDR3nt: TGTGCCAGCAGTTCAAGAACAACTGGCTACACCTTC

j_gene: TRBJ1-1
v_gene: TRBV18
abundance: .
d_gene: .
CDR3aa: CASSPTGFTEAFF
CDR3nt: TGTGCCAGCTCACCTACAGGGTTTACTGAAGCTTTCTTT

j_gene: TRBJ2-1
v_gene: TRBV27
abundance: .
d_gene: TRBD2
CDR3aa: CASGLPPGGWNEQFF
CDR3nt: TGTGCCAGCGGACTCCCCCCCGGGGGGTGGAATGAGCAGTTCTTC

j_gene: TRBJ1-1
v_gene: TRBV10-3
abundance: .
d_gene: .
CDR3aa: CAISEDSQRQDDRPF
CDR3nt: TGTGCCATCAGTGAAGACTCCCAAAGACAGGATGACCGACCCTTT

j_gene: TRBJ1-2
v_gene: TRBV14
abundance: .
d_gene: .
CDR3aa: CASSQDIGGGPGGYTF
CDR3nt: TGTGCCAGCAGCCAAGATATAGGGGGGGGACCCGGAGGCTACACCTTC

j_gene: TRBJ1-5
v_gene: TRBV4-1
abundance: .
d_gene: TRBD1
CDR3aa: CASSQPTGGNNQPQHF
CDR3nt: TGCGCCAGCAGCCAACCGACAGGGGGCAACAATCAGCCCCAGCATTTT

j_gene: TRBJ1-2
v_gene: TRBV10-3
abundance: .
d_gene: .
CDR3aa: CAISEAGDYGYTF
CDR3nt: TGTGCCATCAGTGAAGCAGGGGACTATGGCTACACCTTC

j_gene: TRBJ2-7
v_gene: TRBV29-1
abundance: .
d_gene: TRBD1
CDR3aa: CSVGQSDRSTYEQYF
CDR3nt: TGCAGCGTGGGACAGTCGGACCGATCCACCTACGAGCAGTACTTC

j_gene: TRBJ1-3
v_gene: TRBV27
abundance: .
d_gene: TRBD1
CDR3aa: CASSTLGTAGNTIYF
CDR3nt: TGTGCCAGCAGTACCTTAGGGACAGCCGGAAACACCATATATTTT

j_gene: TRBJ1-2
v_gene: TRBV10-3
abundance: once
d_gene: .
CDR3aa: CAISEMGAGGYTF
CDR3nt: TGTGCCATCAGTGAGATGGGGGCTGGTGGCTACACCTTC

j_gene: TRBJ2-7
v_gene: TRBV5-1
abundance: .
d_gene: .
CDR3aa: CASSVDIGEQYF
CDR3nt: TGCGCCAGCAGCGTGGACATTGGCGAGCAGTACTTC

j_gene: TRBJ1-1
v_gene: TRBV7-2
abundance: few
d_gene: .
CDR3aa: CASSFRGAEAFF
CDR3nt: TGTGCCAGCAGCTTCAGGGGCGCTGAAGCTTTCTTT